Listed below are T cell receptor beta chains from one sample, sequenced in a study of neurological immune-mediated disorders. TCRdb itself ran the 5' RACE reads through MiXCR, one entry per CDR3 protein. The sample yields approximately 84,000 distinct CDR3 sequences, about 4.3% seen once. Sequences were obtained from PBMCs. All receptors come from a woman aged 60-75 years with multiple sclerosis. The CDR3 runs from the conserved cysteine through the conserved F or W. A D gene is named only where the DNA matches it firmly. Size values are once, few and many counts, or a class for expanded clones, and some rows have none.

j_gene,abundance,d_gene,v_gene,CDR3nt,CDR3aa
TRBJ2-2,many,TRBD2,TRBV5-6,TGTGCCAGCAGCTCGGATAGCGGGGTTAACACCGGGGAGCTGTTTTTT,CASSSDSGVNTGELFF
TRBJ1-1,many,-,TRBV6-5,TGTGCCAGCAGTTACCAAGGGGGGGGGCACCCTCGTGCTACTGAAGCTTTCTTT,CASSYQGGGHPRATEAFF
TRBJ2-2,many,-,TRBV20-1,TGCAGTGCTACCAAAGGGGCTAGCGACACCGGGGAGCTGTTTTTT,CSATKGASDTGELFF
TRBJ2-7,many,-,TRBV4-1,TGCGCCAGCAGCCAAGATCGGCAGGGCGACGAGCAGTACTTC,CASSQDRQGDEQYF
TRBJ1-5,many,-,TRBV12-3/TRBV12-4,TGTGCCAGCAGTCCCTCCTATAGCAATCAGCCCCAGCATTTT,CASSPSYSNQPQHF
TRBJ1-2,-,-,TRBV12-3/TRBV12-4,TGTGCCAGAAGTTTGGGAACTAACAGGGATGGCTACACCTTC,CARSLGTNRDGYTF
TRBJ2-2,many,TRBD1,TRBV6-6,TGTGCCAGCAGTTACTCGGGACAGGGTAACACCGGGGAGCTGTTTTTT,CASSYSGQGNTGELFF
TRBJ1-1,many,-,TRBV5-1,TGCGCCAGCAGGCCTACAGTAACCACTGAAGCTTTCTTT,CASRPTVTTEAFF
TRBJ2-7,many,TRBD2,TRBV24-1,TGTGCCACCAGTGACACCCGGACTAGCGAGATCTACGAGCAGTACTTC,CATSDTRTSEIYEQYF
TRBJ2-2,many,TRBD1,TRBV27,TGTGCCAGCAGCTATGGGACAGGGGCAGCCGGGGAGCTGTTTTTT,CASSYGTGAAGELFF
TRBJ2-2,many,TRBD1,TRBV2,TGTGCCAGCAGCGCAACGGGACAGGGCGCGAACACCGGGGAGCTGTTTTTT,CASSATGQGANTGELFF
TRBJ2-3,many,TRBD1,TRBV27,TGTGCCAGCAGTTACCTTGGACAGGGGGAGTCAGATACGCAGTATTTT,CASSYLGQGESDTQYF
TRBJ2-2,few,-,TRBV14,TGTGCCAGCAGCCAACAAACGGCGGGAACCGGGGAGCTGTTTTTT,CASSQQTAGTGELFF
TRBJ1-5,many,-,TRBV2,TGTGCCAGTCAAAACGGGGGACAGCCCCAGCATTTT,CASQNGGQPQHF
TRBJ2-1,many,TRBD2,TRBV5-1,TGCGCCAGCAGCATTAGCGGGGGGGCCTCCTACAATGAGCAGTTCTTC,CASSISGGASYNEQFF
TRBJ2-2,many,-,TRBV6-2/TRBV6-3,TGTGCCAGCAGTTACAGGGAAGCCGGGGAGCTGTTTTTT,CASSYREAGELFF
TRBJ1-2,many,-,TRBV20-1,TGCAGTGCTAGGGTATCTGGGCCAGGGCTATATGGCTACACCTTC,CSARVSGPGLYGYTF
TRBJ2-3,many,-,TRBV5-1,TGCGCCAGCAGCTTTTCGGGTGGGCGGCTCTACACGACAGATACGCAGTATTTT,CASSFSGGRLYTTDTQYF
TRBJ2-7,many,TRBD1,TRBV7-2,TGTGCCAGCAGCTTAGGTGGGACAGCCAACTACGAGCAGTACTTC,CASSLGGTANYEQYF
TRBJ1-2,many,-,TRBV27,TGTGCCAGCAAATTGGCAGGCAGTAGCTATGGCTACACCTTC,CASKLAGSSYGYTF
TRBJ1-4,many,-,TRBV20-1,TGCAGTGCTAGAGTGTCGGGCTACAAAACTAATGAAAAACTGTTTTTT,CSARVSGYKTNEKLFF
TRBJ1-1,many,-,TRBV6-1,TGTGCCAGCAGTGAAGCGCGAGGCCGCACCTGGGACACTGAAGCTTTCTTT,CASSEARGRTWDTEAFF
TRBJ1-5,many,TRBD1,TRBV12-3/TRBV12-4,TGTGCCAGCAGATACGGACAGGGGCAGCTTCAGCCCCAGCATTTT,CASRYGQGQLQPQHF
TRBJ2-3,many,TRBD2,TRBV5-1,TGCGCCAGCAGCCTCTTAGCGGGGGGGCAGACAGATACGCAGTATTTT,CASSLLAGGQTDTQYF
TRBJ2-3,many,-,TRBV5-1,TGCGCCAGCAGCTTCGCGGGGCCACAGACAGATACGCAGTATTTT,CASSFAGPQTDTQYF
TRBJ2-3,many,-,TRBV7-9,TGTGCCAGCAGCCCAGGGTCTGATACGCAGTATTTT,CASSPGSDTQYF
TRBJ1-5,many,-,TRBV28,TGTGCCAGCAGTTCCTTCCAGGGCGGGATTGGTACCAATCAGCCCCAGCATTTT,CASSSFQGGIGTNQPQHF
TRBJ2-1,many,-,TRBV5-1,TGCGCCAGCAGCTTGGCGCTCTACAATGAGCAGTTCTTC,CASSLALYNEQFF
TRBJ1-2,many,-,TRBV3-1,TGTGCCAGCAGCCCTTCCAGACAGTCTAACTATGGCTACACCTTC,CASSPSRQSNYGYTF
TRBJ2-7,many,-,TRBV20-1,TGCAGTGCTAGTATTTGGGGGGACTCCTACGAGCAGTACTTC,CSASIWGDSYEQYF
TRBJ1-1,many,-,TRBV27,TGTGCCAGCAGTCCTTGGGGGGGGCGCGTGAACACTGAAGCTTTCTTT,CASSPWGGRVNTEAFF
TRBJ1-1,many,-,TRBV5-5,TGTGCCAGCAGCTTGGCCGGGGGGAACACTGAAGCTTTCTTT,CASSLAGGNTEAFF
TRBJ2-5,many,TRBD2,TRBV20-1,TGCAGTGCTAGTCCGACTAGCGGGGGGCTGGAGACCCAGTACTTC,CSASPTSGGLETQYF
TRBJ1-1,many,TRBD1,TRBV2,TGTGCCAGCAGTGGCCGGGACAGTGACAGCACTGAAGCTTTCTTT,CASSGRDSDSTEAFF
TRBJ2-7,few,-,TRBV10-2,TGCGCCAGCCAGCCCCCGGCCGTTCCCTCCTACGAGCAGTACTTC,CASQPPAVPSYEQYF
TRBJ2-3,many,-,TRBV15,TGTGCCACCAGCAGAGCTTACGGGGTTTTTAGCACAGATACGCAGTATTTT,CATSRAYGVFSTDTQYF
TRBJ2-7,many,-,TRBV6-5,TGTGCCAGCAAAAGAGGAGTGGGGAGCCGAACCTACGAGCAGTACTTC,CASKRGVGSRTYEQYF
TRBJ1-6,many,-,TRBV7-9,TGTGCCAGCAGCTCCTCCGTCAATTCACCCCTCCACTTT,CASSSSVNSPLHF
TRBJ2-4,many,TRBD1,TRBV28,TGTGCCAGCAGTCCGGACAGGGCAGCTCTGCTGGTCTTC,CASSPDRAALLVF